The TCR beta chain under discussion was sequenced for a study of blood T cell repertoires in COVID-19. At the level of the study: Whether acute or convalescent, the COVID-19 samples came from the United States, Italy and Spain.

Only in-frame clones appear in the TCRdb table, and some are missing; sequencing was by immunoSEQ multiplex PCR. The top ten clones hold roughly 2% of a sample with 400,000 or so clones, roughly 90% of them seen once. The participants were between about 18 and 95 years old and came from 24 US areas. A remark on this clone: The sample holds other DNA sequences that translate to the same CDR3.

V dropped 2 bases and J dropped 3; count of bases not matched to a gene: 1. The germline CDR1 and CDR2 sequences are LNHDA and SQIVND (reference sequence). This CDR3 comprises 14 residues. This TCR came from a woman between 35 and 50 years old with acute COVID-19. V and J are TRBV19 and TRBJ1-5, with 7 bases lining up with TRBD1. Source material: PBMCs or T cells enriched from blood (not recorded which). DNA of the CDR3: TGTGCCAGTAGTATAACAGGGGACAATCAGCCCCAGCATTTT. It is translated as CASSITGDNQPQHF.